Here is one TCR beta chain with its context. TCRdb keeps only in-frame clones here, not all; method: immunoSEQ multiplex PCR. This table holds 170,000 or so clones, 90% found once. The data originate from a study of blood T cell repertoires in COVID-19. Trimming cost V 4 bases and J 4 bases, with 8 bases left between them. The CDR3 length is 12 residues. The V gene's germline CDR1 is SNHLY and CDR2 FYNNEI. Sequencing was carried out using peripheral blood. This chain links TRBV2 with TRBJ2-7; tentative D call: TRBD2 (5 bases). The sequence was obtained from a man between 45 and 60 years old with acute or convalescent COVID-19. The chain's CDR3 is CASSGSGYEQYV. CDR3 in DNA: TGTGCCAGCAGTGGAAGCGGATACGAGCAGTACGTC.